This TCR beta chain was sequenced in a study of blood T cell repertoires in COVID-19. Study-wide background: COVID-19 samples collected from the United States, Italy and Spain covered acute and convalescent phases. From T cells, B-cell-depleted T cells, or PBMCs came the material, which was cDNA or gDNA.

As originally analysed: From reference gene primer amplification, estimates of nucleated cell counts were derived. Assay used: immunoSEQ multiplex PCR; TCRdb lists only in-frame clones, some missing. That table is the source of V, J and clone size, and D and trimming were worked out from the DNA. The sample includes around 40,000 clones, around nine tenths seen only once; the top ten take 13% to 15%. Per germline, CDR1 SGHRS and CDR2 YFSETQ. The CDR3 is made up of 14 amino acids. The V and J ends lost 0 bases and 3 bases, in that order; junction bases with no gene match: 2. The sample taken for sequencing was peripheral blood. This sequence joins TRBV5-1 and TRBJ2-7; 8 bases fit TRBD1. The clonotype comes from a human donor in a cohort sampled during active COVID-19. Written as DNA, the CDR3 is TGCGCCAGCAGCTTGGGAACAGGGGGCTACGAGCAGTACTTC. It is translated as CASSLGTGGYEQYF.